Listed below are T cell receptor beta chains from one sample, sequenced in a study of shared clonotypes between healthy human individuals. TCRdb's table, derived via immunoSEQ multiplex PCR, lists solely in-frame clones and lacks some. The sample comprises over 2 million clones, 85% to 95% of which are singletons, and 1.1% rests with the top ten. The sequencing sample was made of naive CD8+ T cells sorted from blood. These receptors were taken from a young man in good health. The CDR3 runs from the conserved cysteine through the conserved F or W. A D gene is named only where the DNA matches it firmly. Not every row has a clone size; where given, it reads once, few, many or a size class.

d_call: NA
v_call: TRBV10-2
clone_size: NA
j_call: TRBJ1-2
cdr3_aa: CASSDAYGYTF
cdr3_nt: TGCGCCAGCAGTGATGCCTATGGCTACACCTTC

d_call: NA
v_call: TRBV19
clone_size: NA
j_call: TRBJ1-1
cdr3_aa: CASSTYKGEAFF
cdr3_nt: TGTGCCAGTAGTACTTACAAGGGGGAAGCTTTCTTT

d_call: TRBD1
v_call: TRBV9
clone_size: NA
j_call: TRBJ1-5
cdr3_aa: CASSVEGAGQPQHF
cdr3_nt: TGTGCCAGCAGCGTGGAGGGGGCAGGTCAGCCCCAGCATTTT

d_call: TRBD2
v_call: TRBV5-8
clone_size: NA
j_call: TRBJ2-7
cdr3_aa: CASSSGLAGGPFSYEQYF
cdr3_nt: TGTGCCAGCAGCTCCGGACTAGCGGGGGGACCGTTCTCCTACGAGCAGTACTTC

d_call: TRBD2
v_call: TRBV2
clone_size: NA
j_call: TRBJ2-1
cdr3_aa: CASSGLAGYNEQFF
cdr3_nt: TGTGCCAGCAGTGGACTAGCGGGCTACAATGAGCAGTTCTTC

d_call: NA
v_call: TRBV6-6
clone_size: NA
j_call: TRBJ1-5
cdr3_aa: CASSYDRYQPQHF
cdr3_nt: TGTGCCAGCAGTTACGACAGATATCAGCCCCAGCATTTT

d_call: NA
v_call: TRBV5-1
clone_size: NA
j_call: TRBJ2-5
cdr3_aa: CASSLAFLETQYF
cdr3_nt: TGCGCCAGCAGTCTCGCATTTCTAGAGACCCAGTACTTC

d_call: NA
v_call: TRBV9
clone_size: NA
j_call: TRBJ2-7
cdr3_aa: CASSPSTSYEQYF
cdr3_nt: TGTGCCAGCAGCCCCAGTACTTCCTACGAGCAGTACTTC

d_call: TRBD2
v_call: TRBV5-4
clone_size: once
j_call: TRBJ2-4
cdr3_aa: CASSLWGGKNIQYF
cdr3_nt: TGTGCCAGCAGCTTGTGGGGGGGCAAAAACATTCAGTACTTC

d_call: NA
v_call: TRBV13
clone_size: NA
j_call: TRBJ2-2
cdr3_aa: CASSYSYTGELFF
cdr3_nt: TGTGCCAGCAGCTATAGCTACACCGGGGAGCTGTTTTTT

d_call: TRBD1
v_call: TRBV28
clone_size: NA
j_call: TRBJ2-2
cdr3_aa: CASSLRDRLTGELFF
cdr3_nt: TGTGCCAGCAGTTTACGGGACAGACTCACCGGGGAGCTGTTTTTT

d_call: NA
v_call: TRBV5-4
clone_size: NA
j_call: TRBJ2-3
cdr3_aa: CASSAADADTQYF
cdr3_nt: TGTGCCAGCAGCGCGGCCGACGCAGATACGCAGTATTTT

d_call: NA
v_call: TRBV19
clone_size: NA
j_call: TRBJ2-5
cdr3_aa: CASSIDLEETQYF
cdr3_nt: TGTGCCAGTAGTATAGACTTGGAGGAGACCCAGTACTTC

d_call: TRBD1
v_call: TRBV9
clone_size: NA
j_call: TRBJ2-7
cdr3_aa: CASSVTGATYEQYF
cdr3_nt: TGTGCCAGCAGCGTGACAGGGGCAACCTACGAGCAGTACTTC

d_call: NA
v_call: TRBV2
clone_size: NA
j_call: TRBJ2-7
cdr3_aa: CASRFKSGHEQYF
cdr3_nt: TGTGCCAGCCGTTTTAAATCGGGGCACGAGCAGTACTTC

d_call: TRBD2
v_call: TRBV27
clone_size: NA
j_call: TRBJ2-5
cdr3_aa: CASSSPPGEGETQYF
cdr3_nt: TGTGCCAGCAGTTCCCCCCCCGGGGAGGGAGAGACCCAGTACTTC

d_call: NA
v_call: TRBV7-3
clone_size: NA
j_call: TRBJ2-3
cdr3_aa: CASSLVGISTDTQYF
cdr3_nt: TGTGCCAGCAGCTTAGTAGGGATTAGCACAGATACGCAGTATTTT

d_call: NA
v_call: TRBV27
clone_size: once
j_call: TRBJ2-7
cdr3_aa: CASSFQWGTHEQYF
cdr3_nt: TGTGCCAGCAGCTTTCAGTGGGGGACCCACGAGCAGTACTTC

d_call: TRBD2
v_call: TRBV27
clone_size: NA
j_call: TRBJ2-3
cdr3_aa: CASSPGTSGSRDTQYF
cdr3_nt: TGTGCCAGCAGTCCGGGGACTAGCGGGAGTAGAGATACGCAGTATTTT

d_call: TRBD2
v_call: TRBV11-3
clone_size: NA
j_call: TRBJ2-2
cdr3_aa: CASSLDKAGPPGELFF
cdr3_nt: TGTGCCAGCAGCTTAGATAAAGCGGGACCTCCCGGGGAGCTGTTTTTT

d_call: NA
v_call: TRBV18
clone_size: NA
j_call: TRBJ2-7
cdr3_aa: CASSLGQSYEQYF
cdr3_nt: TGTGCCAGCTCACTCGGACAGTCCTACGAGCAGTACTTC

d_call: NA
v_call: TRBV19
clone_size: once
j_call: TRBJ2-7
cdr3_aa: CASSGRDNSYEQYF
cdr3_nt: TGTGCCAGTAGTGGCCGGGACAACTCCTACGAGCAGTACTTC

d_call: NA
v_call: TRBV9
clone_size: NA
j_call: TRBJ2-3
cdr3_aa: CASSVEGGDGSDTQYF
cdr3_nt: TGTGCCAGCAGCGTAGAGGGCGGCGACGGATCAGATACGCAGTATTTT

d_call: TRBD1
v_call: TRBV29-1
clone_size: NA
j_call: TRBJ1-1
cdr3_aa: CSVPSGGIGAFF
cdr3_nt: TGCAGCGTTCCGTCAGGGGGGATTGGAGCTTTCTTT

d_call: TRBD1
v_call: TRBV28
clone_size: NA
j_call: TRBJ1-3
cdr3_aa: CASSRDREGNTIYF
cdr3_nt: TGTGCCAGCAGCCGGGACAGGGAGGGAAACACCATATATTTT

d_call: NA
v_call: TRBV4-3
clone_size: NA
j_call: TRBJ1-2
cdr3_aa: CASSYQDSLYGYTF
cdr3_nt: TGCGCCAGCAGCTACCAGGACAGCCTCTATGGCTACACCTTC

d_call: NA
v_call: TRBV29-1
clone_size: NA
j_call: TRBJ2-2
cdr3_aa: CSATGIYANTGELFF
cdr3_nt: TGCAGCGCAACAGGGATATACGCGAACACCGGGGAGCTGTTTTTT

d_call: NA
v_call: TRBV9
clone_size: NA
j_call: TRBJ2-7
cdr3_aa: CASSVEASQGYEQYF
cdr3_nt: TGTGCCAGCAGCGTAGAGGCTTCACAGGGCTACGAGCAGTACTTC

d_call: NA
v_call: TRBV27
clone_size: NA
j_call: TRBJ2-1
cdr3_aa: CASSFTKVGGAYNEQFF
cdr3_nt: TGTGCCAGCAGTTTTACGAAGGTTGGAGGGGCCTACAATGAGCAGTTCTTC

d_call: NA
v_call: TRBV25-1
clone_size: once
j_call: TRBJ1-3
cdr3_aa: CASSDGLDNRNTIYF
cdr3_nt: TGTGCCAGCAGTGATGGTCTTGACAACCGAAACACCATATATTTT

d_call: TRBD1
v_call: TRBV6-1
clone_size: NA
j_call: TRBJ1-2
cdr3_aa: CASSDEGALAKLDGYTF
cdr3_nt: TGTGCCAGCAGTGATGAGGGGGCCCTCGCCAAGTTGGACGGCTACACCTTC

d_call: NA
v_call: TRBV5-4
clone_size: NA
j_call: TRBJ1-1
cdr3_aa: CASSFRAGTEAFF
cdr3_nt: TGTGCCAGCAGCTTCAGGGCGGGCACTGAAGCTTTCTTT

d_call: NA
v_call: TRBV7-9
clone_size: NA
j_call: TRBJ2-3
cdr3_aa: CATTDTQYF
cdr3_nt: TGTGCCACCACAGATACGCAGTATTTT

d_call: NA
v_call: TRBV4-3
clone_size: NA
j_call: TRBJ1-4
cdr3_aa: CASSQDRGAEKLFF
cdr3_nt: TGCGCCAGCAGCCAAGATCGCGGAGCTGAAAAACTGTTTTTT

d_call: NA
v_call: TRBV9
clone_size: NA
j_call: TRBJ2-7
cdr3_aa: CASSVGGGNYEQYF
cdr3_nt: TGTGCCAGCAGCGTAGGGGGAGGCAACTACGAGCAGTACTTC

d_call: NA
v_call: TRBV27
clone_size: NA
j_call: TRBJ2-3
cdr3_aa: CASSLGRVKDTQYF
cdr3_nt: TGTGCCAGCAGTCTGGGCAGGGTCAAGGATACGCAGTATTTT

d_call: TRBD1
v_call: TRBV27
clone_size: NA
j_call: TRBJ2-7
cdr3_aa: CASSFQGVPYEQYF
cdr3_nt: TGTGCCAGCAGCTTCCAGGGGGTTCCCTACGAGCAGTACTTC

d_call: TRBD2
v_call: TRBV29-1
clone_size: NA
j_call: TRBJ2-7
cdr3_aa: CSVEGLAGTYEQYF
cdr3_nt: TGCAGCGTTGAAGGACTAGCGGGGACCTACGAGCAGTACTTC

d_call: NA
v_call: TRBV29-1
clone_size: NA
j_call: TRBJ1-1
cdr3_aa: CSVEFGGVNTEAFF
cdr3_nt: TGCAGCGTTGAATTCGGGGGGGTGAACACTGAAGCTTTCTTT

d_call: TRBD1
v_call: TRBV29-1
clone_size: NA
j_call: TRBJ1-1
cdr3_aa: CSVGAGPKGTGDSRDTEAFF
cdr3_nt: TGCAGCGTGGGGGCGGGGCCTAAGGGAACAGGGGATAGTAGGGACACTGAAGCTTTCTTT

d_call: NA
v_call: TRBV4-1
clone_size: once
j_call: TRBJ2-7
cdr3_aa: CASSQVVGSTYEQYF
cdr3_nt: TGCGCCAGCAGCCAAGTGGTGGGAAGTACCTACGAGCAGTACTTC

d_call: NA
v_call: TRBV30
clone_size: once
j_call: TRBJ2-7
cdr3_aa: CAWRGSQGVSYEQYF
cdr3_nt: TGTGCCTGGAGGGGATCACAGGGAGTAAGTTACGAGCAGTACTTC

d_call: NA
v_call: TRBV9
clone_size: NA
j_call: TRBJ1-1
cdr3_aa: CASSVLTGFTEAFF
cdr3_nt: TGTGCCAGCAGCGTCCTCACAGGGTTTACTGAAGCTTTCTTT

d_call: NA
v_call: TRBV9
clone_size: NA
j_call: TRBJ2-3
cdr3_aa: CASSVVSADTQYF
cdr3_nt: TGTGCCAGCAGCGTAGTGTCGGCAGATACGCAGTATTTT

d_call: TRBD1
v_call: TRBV6-1
clone_size: NA
j_call: TRBJ2-7
cdr3_aa: CASSEGWDSSYEQYF
cdr3_nt: TGTGCCAGCAGTGAAGGCTGGGACAGCTCCTACGAGCAGTACTTC

d_call: NA
v_call: TRBV6-5
clone_size: NA
j_call: TRBJ1-4
cdr3_aa: CASSYQQGDNEKLFF
cdr3_nt: TGTGCCAGCAGTTACCAACAGGGAGATAATGAAAAACTGTTTTTT

d_call: TRBD1
v_call: TRBV6-5
clone_size: NA
j_call: TRBJ1-4
cdr3_aa: CASSYAGGAGEKLFF
cdr3_nt: TGTGCCAGCAGTTACGCAGGGGGCGCAGGAGAAAAACTGTTTTTT

d_call: NA
v_call: TRBV7-8
clone_size: NA
j_call: TRBJ1-1
cdr3_aa: CASSLVIGSLNTEAFF
cdr3_nt: TGTGCCAGCAGCTTAGTTATCGGATCGTTGAACACTGAAGCTTTCTTT

d_call: TRBD1
v_call: TRBV7-9
clone_size: NA
j_call: TRBJ2-5
cdr3_aa: CASSTSQGAQTQYF
cdr3_nt: TGTGCCAGCAGCACCTCACAGGGGGCTCAGACCCAGTACTTC

d_call: NA
v_call: TRBV2
clone_size: once
j_call: TRBJ2-3
cdr3_aa: CASSGRDSVISDTQYF
cdr3_nt: TGTGCCAGCAGTGGGCGGGACTCCGTTATTTCAGATACGCAGTATTTT

d_call: NA
v_call: TRBV4-1
clone_size: NA
j_call: TRBJ1-2
cdr3_aa: CASSAPQGTEGYTF
cdr3_nt: TGCGCCAGCAGCGCCCCCCAGGGGACCGAGGGCTACACCTTC

d_call: NA
v_call: TRBV7-8
clone_size: NA
j_call: TRBJ1-1
cdr3_aa: CASSLVRTEAFF
cdr3_nt: TGTGCCAGCAGCTTAGTTCGTACTGAAGCTTTCTTT

d_call: TRBD2
v_call: TRBV13
clone_size: NA
j_call: TRBJ2-1
cdr3_aa: CASSPWTSGGVEQFF
cdr3_nt: TGTGCCAGCAGCCCCTGGACTAGCGGGGGGGTTGAGCAGTTCTTC

d_call: NA
v_call: TRBV4-1
clone_size: NA
j_call: TRBJ1-4
cdr3_aa: CASSLREAQLSTNEKLFF
cdr3_nt: TGCGCCAGCAGCCTCCGGGAGGCACAGCTCTCAACTAATGAAAAACTGTTTTTT

d_call: NA
v_call: TRBV10-3
clone_size: NA
j_call: TRBJ2-3
cdr3_aa: CAISRTLSTDTQYF
cdr3_nt: TGTGCCATCAGCCGGACGCTTAGCACAGATACGCAGTATTTT

d_call: NA
v_call: TRBV7-6
clone_size: NA
j_call: TRBJ2-1
cdr3_aa: CASSPAAGSANEQFF
cdr3_nt: TGTGCCAGCAGTCCTGCGGCAGGGAGCGCCAATGAGCAGTTCTTC

d_call: NA
v_call: TRBV5-5
clone_size: NA
j_call: TRBJ2-3
cdr3_aa: CASSFRTNTDTQYF
cdr3_nt: TGTGCCAGCAGCTTTCGGACAAACACAGATACGCAGTATTTT

d_call: NA
v_call: TRBV10-1
clone_size: NA
j_call: TRBJ2-7
cdr3_aa: CASSPGSGFHEQYF
cdr3_nt: TGCGCCAGCAGTCCTGGCTCGGGCTTTCACGAGCAGTACTTC

d_call: NA
v_call: TRBV7-9
clone_size: NA
j_call: TRBJ1-2
cdr3_aa: CASSLSDRYYFNYGYTF
cdr3_nt: TGTGCCAGCAGCTTAAGCGATCGTTATTATTTTAACTATGGCTACACCTTC